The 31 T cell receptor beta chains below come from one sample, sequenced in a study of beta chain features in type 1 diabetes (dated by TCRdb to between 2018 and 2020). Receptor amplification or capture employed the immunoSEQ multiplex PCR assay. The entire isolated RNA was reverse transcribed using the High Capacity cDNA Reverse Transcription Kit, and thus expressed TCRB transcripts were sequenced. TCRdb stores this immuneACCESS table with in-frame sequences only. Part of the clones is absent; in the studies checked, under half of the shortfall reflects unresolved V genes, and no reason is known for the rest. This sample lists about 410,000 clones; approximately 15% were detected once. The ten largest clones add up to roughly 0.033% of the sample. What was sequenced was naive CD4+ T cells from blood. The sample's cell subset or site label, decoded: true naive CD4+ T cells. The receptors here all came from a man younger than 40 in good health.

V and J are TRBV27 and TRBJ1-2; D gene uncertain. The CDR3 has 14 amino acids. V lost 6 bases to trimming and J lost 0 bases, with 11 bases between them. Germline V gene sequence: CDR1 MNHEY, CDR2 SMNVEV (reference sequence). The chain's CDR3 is CASRVGSTNYGYTF. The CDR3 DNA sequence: TGTGCCAGCAGGGTGGGTTCTACTAACTATGGCTACACCTTC.

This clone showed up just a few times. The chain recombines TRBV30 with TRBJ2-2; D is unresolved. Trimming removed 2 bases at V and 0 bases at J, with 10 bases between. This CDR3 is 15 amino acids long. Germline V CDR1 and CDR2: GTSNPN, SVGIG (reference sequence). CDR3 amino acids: CAWSWRWTNTGELFF. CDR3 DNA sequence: TGTGCCTGGAGTTGGCGGTGGACGAACACCGGGGAGCTGTTTTTT.

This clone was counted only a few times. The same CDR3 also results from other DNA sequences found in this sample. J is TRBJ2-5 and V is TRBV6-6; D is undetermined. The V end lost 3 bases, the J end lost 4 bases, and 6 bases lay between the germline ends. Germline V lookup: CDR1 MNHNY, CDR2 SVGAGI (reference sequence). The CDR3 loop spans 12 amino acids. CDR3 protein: CASSYSLETQYF. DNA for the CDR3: TGTGCCAGCAGTTATAGTTTAGAGACCCAGTACTTC.

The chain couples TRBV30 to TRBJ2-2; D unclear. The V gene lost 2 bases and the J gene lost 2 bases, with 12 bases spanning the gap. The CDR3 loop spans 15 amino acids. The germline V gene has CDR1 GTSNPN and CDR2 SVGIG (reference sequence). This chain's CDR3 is CAWSLSLGNTGELFF. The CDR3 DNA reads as TGTGCCTGGAGTCTCAGTTTAGGAAACACCGGGGAGCTGTTTTTT.

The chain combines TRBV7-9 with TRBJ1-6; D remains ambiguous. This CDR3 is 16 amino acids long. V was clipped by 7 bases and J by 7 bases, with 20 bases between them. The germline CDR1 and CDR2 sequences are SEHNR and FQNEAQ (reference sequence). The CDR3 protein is CASTLIGQSENSPLHF. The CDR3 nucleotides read TGTGCCAGCACCCTAATCGGGCAGTCTGAAAATTCACCCCTCCACTTT.

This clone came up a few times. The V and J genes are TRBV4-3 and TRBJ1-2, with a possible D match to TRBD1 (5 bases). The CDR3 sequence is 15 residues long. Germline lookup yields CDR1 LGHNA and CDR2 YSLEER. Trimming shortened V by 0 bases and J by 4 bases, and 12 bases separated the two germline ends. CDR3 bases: TGCGCCAGCAGCCAAGATTTGTCCGGGGCCTATGGCTACACCTTC. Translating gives CASSQDLSGAYGYTF.

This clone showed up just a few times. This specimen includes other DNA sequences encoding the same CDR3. The CDR3 protein is CASSLGLETQYF. Written as DNA, the CDR3 is TGTGCCAGCAGCTTAGGGTTAGAGACCCAGTACTTC. The genes are TRBV5-6 and TRBJ2-5; the D is unclear. This CDR3 spans 12 amino acids. The germline gives CDR1 SGHDT, CDR2 YYEEEE. The germline V and J ends were trimmed by 2 bases and 4 bases, with 6 bases remaining between them.

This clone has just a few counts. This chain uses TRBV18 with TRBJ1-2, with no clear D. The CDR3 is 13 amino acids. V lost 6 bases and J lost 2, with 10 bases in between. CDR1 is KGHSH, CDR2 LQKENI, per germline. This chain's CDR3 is CASSPDENYGYTF. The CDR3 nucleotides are TGTGCCAGCTCGCCGGACGAGAACTATGGCTACACCTTC.

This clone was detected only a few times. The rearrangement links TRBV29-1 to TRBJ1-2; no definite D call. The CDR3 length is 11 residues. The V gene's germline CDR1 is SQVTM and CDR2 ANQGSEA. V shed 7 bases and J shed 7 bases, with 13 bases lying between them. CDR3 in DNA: TGCAGCGCCTGGGGAAGAATTGGCTACACCTTC. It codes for CSAWGRIGYTF.

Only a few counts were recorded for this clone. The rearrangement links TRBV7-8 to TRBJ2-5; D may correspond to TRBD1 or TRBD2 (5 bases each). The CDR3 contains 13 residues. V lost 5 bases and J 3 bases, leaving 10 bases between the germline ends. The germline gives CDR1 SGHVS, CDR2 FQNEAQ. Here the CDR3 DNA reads TGTGCCAGCAGCACCCGAGGGGAAGAGACCCAGTACTTC. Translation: CASSTRGEETQYF.

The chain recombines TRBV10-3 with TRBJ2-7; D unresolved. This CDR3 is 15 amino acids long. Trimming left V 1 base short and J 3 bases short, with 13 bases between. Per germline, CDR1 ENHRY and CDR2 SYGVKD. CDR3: CAISEYNGPGYEQYV. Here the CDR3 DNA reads TGTGCCATCAGTGAGTATAACGGGCCGGGCTACGAGCAGTACGTC.

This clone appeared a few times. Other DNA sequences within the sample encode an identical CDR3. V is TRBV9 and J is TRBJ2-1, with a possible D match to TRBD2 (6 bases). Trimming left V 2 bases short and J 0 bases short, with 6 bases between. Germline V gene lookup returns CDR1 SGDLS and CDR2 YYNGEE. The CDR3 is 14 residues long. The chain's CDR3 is CASSVSGSYNEQFF. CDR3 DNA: TGTGCCAGCAGCGTTAGCGGCTCCTACAATGAGCAGTTCTTC.

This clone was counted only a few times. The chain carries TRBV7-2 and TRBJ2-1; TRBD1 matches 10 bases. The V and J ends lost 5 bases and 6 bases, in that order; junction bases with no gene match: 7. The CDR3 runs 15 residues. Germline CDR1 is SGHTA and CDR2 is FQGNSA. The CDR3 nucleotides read TGTGCCAGCAGCGCGACAGGGGGCGCCGGCAATGAGCAGTTCTTC. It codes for CASSATGGAGNEQFF. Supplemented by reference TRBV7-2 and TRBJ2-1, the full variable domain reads GAGVSQSPSNKVTEKGKDVELRCDPISGHTALYWYRQSLGQGLEFLIYFQGNSAPDKSGLPSDRFSAERTGGSVSTLTIQRTQQEDSAVYLCASSATGGAGNEQFFGPGTRLTVL.

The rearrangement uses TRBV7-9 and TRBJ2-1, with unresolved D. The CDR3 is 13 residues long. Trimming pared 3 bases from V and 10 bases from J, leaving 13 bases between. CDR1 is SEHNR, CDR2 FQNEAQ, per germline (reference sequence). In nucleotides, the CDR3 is TGTGCCAGCAGCTTGGGCCTTAGCCGCGAGCAGTTCTTC. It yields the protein CASSLGLSREQFF.

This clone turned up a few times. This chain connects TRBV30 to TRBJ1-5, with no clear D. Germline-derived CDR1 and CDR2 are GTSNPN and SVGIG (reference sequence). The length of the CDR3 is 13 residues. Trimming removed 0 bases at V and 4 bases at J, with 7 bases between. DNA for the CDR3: TGTGCCTGGAGTGTACGACCGAATCAGCCCCAGCATTTT. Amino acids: CAWSVRPNQPQHF.

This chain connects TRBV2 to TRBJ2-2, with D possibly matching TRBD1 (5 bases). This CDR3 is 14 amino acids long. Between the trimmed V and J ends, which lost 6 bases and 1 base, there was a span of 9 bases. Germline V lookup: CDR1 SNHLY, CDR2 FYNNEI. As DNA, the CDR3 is TGTGCCAGCAGCGAAACAGGGAACACCGGGGAGCTGTTTTTT. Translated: CASSETGNTGELFF.

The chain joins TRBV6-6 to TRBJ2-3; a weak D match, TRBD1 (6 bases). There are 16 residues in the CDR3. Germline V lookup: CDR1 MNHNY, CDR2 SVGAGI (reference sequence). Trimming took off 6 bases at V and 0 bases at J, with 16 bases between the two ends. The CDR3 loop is CASSPLGQPSTDTQYF. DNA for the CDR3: TGTGCCAGCAGCCCCCTTGGACAGCCGAGCACAGATACGCAGTATTTT.

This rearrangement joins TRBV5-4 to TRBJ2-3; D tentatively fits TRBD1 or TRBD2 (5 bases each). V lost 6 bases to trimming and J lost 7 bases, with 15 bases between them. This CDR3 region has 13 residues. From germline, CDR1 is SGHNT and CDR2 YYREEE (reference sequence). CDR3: CASKVPGTNTQYF. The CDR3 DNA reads TGTGCCAGCAAGGTCCCAGGGACCAATACGCAGTATTTT.

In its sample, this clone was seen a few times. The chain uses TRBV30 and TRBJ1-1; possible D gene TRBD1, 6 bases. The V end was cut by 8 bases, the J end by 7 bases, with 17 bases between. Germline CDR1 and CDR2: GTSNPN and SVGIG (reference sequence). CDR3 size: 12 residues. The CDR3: CARHRDMGEAFF. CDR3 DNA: TGTGCCAGACACCGGGACATGGGTGAAGCTTTCTTT.

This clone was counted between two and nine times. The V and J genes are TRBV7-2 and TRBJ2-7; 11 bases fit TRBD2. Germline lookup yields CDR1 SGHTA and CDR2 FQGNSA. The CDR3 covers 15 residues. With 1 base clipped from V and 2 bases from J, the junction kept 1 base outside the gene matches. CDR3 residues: CASSLELAGAYEQYF. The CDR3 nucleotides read TGTGCCAGCAGCTTAGAACTAGCGGGGGCCTACGAGCAGTACTTC.

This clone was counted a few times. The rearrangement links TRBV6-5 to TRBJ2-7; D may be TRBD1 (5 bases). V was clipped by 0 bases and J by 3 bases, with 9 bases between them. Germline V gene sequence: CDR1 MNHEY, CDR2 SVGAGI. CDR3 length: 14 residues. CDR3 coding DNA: TGTGCCAGCAGTTACTCTGACAGAGTCTACGAGCAGTACTTC. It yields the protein CASSYSDRVYEQYF.

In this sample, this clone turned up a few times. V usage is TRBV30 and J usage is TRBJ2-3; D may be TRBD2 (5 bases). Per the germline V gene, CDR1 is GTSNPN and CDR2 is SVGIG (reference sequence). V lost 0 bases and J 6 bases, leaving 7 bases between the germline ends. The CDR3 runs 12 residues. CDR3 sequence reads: CAWSVTIDTQYF. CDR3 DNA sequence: TGTGCCTGGAGTGTGACTATTGATACGCAGTATTTT.

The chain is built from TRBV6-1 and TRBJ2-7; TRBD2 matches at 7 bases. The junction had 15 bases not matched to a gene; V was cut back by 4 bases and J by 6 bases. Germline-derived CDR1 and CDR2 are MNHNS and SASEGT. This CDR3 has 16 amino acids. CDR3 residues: CASSAPASGVASEQYF. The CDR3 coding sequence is TGTGCCAGCAGTGCCCCGGCGAGCGGGGTGGCCTCCGAGCAGTACTTC.

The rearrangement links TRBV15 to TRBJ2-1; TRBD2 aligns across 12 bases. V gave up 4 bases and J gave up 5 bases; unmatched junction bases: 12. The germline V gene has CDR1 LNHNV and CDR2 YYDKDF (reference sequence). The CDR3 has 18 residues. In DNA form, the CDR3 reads TGTGCCACCAGCATTACCGAAACTAGCGGGAGGCTTGACAATGAGCAGTTCTTC. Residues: CATSITETSGRLDNEQFF.

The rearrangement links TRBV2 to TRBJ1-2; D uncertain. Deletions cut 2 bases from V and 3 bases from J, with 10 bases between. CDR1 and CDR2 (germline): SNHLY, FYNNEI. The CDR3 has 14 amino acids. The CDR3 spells CASSELAGDYGYTF. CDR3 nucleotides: TGTGCCAGCAGTGAATTGGCCGGGGACTATGGCTACACCTTC.

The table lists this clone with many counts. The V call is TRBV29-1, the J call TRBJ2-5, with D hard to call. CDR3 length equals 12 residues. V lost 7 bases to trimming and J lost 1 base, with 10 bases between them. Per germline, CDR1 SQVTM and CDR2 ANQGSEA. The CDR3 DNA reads TGCAGCGCCTCTGGGCTCCAAGAGACCCAGTACTTC. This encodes CSASGLQETQYF.

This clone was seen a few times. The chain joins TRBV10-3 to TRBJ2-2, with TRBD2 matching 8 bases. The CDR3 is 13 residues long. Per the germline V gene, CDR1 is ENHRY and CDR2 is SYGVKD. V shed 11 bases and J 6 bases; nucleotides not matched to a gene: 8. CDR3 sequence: CAHSLAEAGELFF. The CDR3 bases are TGTGCCCATTCACTAGCGGAAGCCGGGGAGCTGTTTTTT.

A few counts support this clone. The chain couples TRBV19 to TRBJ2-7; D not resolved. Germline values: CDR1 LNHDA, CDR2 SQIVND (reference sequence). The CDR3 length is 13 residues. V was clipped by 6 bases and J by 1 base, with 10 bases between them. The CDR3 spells CASRERQSYEQYF. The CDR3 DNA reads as TGTGCCAGTAGGGAACGACAATCCTACGAGCAGTACTTC.

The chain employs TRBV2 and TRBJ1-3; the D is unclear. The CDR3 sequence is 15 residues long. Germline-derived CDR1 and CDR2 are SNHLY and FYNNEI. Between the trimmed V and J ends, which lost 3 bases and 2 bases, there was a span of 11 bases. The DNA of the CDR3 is TGTGCCAGCAGTGAGGATGTTGTCCCTGGAAACACCATATATTTT. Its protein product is CASSEDVVPGNTIYF. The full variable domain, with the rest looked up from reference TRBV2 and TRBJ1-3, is EPEVTQTPSHQVTQMGQEVILRCVPISNHLYFYWYRQILGQKVEFLVSFYNNEISEKSEIFDDQFSVERPDGSNFTLKIRSTKLEDSAMYFCASSEDVVPGNTIYFGEGSWLTVV.

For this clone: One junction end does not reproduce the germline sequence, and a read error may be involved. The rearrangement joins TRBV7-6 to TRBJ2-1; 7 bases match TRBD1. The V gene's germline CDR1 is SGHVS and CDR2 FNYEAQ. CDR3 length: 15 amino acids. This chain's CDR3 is CASSLDSGGYTEQFF. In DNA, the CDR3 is TGTGCCAGCAGCTTAGACTCAGGGGGATACACTGAGCAGTTCTTC. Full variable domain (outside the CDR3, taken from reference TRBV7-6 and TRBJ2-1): GAGVSQSPRYKVTKRGQDVALRCDPISGHVSLYWYRQALGQGPEFLTYFNYEAQQDKSGLPNDRFSAERPEGSISTLTIQRTEQRDSAMYRCASSLDSGGYTEQFFGPGTRLTVL.

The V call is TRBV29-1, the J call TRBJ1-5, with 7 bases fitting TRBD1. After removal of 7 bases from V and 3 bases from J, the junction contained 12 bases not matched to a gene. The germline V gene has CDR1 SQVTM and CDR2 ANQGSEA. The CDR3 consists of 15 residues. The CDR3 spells CSGITTGDDNQPQHF. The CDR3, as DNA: TGCAGCGGGATAACCACAGGGGACGACAATCAGCCCCAGCATTTT.